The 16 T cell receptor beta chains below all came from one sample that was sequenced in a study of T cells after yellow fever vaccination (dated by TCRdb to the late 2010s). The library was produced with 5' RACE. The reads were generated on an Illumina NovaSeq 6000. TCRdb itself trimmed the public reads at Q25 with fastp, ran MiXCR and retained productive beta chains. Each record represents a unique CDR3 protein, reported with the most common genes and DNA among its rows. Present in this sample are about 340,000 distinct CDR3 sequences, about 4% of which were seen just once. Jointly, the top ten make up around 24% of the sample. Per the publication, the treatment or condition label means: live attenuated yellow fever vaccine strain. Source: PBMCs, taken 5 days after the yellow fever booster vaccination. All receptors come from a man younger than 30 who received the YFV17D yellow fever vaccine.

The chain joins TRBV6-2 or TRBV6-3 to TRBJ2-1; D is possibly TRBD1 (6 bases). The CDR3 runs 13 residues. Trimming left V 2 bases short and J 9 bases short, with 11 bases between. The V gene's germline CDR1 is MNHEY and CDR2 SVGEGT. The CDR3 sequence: CASSYTQGSEQFF. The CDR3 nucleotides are TGTGCCAGCAGTTACACACAGGGCAGTGAGCAGTTCTTC.

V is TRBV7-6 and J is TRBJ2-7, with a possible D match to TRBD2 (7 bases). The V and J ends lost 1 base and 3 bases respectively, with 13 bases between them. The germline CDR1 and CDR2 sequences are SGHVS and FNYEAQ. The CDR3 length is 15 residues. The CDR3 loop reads CASSLVEGEGYEQYF. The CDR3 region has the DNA TGTGCCAGCAGCTTAGTCGAGGGGGAGGGCTACGAGCAGTACTTC.

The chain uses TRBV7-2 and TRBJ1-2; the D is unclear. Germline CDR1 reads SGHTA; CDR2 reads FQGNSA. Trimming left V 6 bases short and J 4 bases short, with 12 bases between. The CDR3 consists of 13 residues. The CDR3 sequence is CASSSNQIYGYTF. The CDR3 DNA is TGTGCCAGCAGTTCAAATCAGATCTATGGCTACACCTTC.

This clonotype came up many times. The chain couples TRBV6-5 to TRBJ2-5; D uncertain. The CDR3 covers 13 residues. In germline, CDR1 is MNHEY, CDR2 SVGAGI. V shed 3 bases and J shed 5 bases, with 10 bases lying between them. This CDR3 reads CASSYAGRETQYF. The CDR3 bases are TGTGCCAGCAGTTATGCCGGGCGGGAGACCCAGTACTTC.

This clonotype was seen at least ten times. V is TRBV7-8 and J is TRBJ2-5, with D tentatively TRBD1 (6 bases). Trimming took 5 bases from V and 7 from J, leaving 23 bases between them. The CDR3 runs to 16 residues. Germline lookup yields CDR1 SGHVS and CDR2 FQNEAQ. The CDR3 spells CASSGRRDITLATQYF. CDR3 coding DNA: TGTGCCAGCAGCGGCCGCCGGGACATCACTCTAGCGACCCAGTACTTC.

CDR3 amino acids: CASSSQGGDYGYTF. Here the CDR3 DNA reads TGTGCCAGCAGCAGTCAGGGTGGAGACTATGGCTACACCTTC. The rearrangement links TRBV9 to TRBJ1-2; tentatively, D is TRBD1 (5 bases). The V end lost 4 bases, the J end lost 3 bases, and 13 bases lay between the germline ends. In germline, CDR1 is SGDLS, CDR2 YYNGEE. The length of the CDR3 is 14 residues.

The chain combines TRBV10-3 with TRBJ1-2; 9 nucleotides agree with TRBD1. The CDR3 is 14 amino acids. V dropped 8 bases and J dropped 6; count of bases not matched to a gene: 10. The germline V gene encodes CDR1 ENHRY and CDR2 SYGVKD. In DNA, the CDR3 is TGTGCCATCTTGGGACAGGGTCAATTAGATGGCTACACCTTC. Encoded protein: CAILGQGQLDGYTF.

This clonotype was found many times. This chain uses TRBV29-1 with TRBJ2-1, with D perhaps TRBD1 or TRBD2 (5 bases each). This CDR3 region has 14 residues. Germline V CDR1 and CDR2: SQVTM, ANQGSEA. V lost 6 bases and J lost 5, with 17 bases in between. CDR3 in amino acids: CSVVTGTSDNEQFF. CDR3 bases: TGCAGCGTGGTCACCGGGACCTCGGACAATGAGCAGTTCTTC.

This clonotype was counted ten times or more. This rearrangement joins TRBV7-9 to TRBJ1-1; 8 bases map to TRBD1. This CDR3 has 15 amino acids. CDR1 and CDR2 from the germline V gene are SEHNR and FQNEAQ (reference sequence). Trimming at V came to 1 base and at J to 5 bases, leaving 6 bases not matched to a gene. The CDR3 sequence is CASSLGQGANTEAFF. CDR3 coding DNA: TGTGCCAGCAGCTTAGGTCAGGGGGCGAATACTGAAGCTTTCTTT.

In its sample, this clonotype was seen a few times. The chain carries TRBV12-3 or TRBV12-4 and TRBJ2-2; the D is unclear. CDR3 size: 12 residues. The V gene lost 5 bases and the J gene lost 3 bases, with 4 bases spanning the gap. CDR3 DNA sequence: TGTGCCAGCAGTGGCGACACCGGGGAGCTGTTTTTT. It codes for CASSGDTGELFF.

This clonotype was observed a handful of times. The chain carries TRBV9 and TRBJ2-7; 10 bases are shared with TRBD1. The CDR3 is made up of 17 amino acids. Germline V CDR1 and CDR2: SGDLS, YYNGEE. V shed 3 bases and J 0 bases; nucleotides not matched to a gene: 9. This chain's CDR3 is CASSAGQGRDSSYEQYF. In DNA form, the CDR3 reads TGTGCCAGCAGCGCGGGACAGGGGCGAGATAGCTCCTACGAGCAGTACTTC.

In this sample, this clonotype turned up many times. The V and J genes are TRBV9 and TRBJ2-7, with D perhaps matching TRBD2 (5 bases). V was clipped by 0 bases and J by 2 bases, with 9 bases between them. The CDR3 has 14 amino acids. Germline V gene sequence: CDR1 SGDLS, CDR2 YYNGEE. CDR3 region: CASSVARETYEQYF. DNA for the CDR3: TGTGCCAGCAGCGTAGCTCGGGAAACCTACGAGCAGTACTTC.

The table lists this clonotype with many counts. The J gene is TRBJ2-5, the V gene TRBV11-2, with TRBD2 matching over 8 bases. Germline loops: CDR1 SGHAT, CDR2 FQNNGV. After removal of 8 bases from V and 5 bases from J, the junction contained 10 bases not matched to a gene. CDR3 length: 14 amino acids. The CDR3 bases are TGTGCCAGCGAAACCCAGGGACTAGGGGAGACCCAGTACTTC. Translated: CASETQGLGETQYF.

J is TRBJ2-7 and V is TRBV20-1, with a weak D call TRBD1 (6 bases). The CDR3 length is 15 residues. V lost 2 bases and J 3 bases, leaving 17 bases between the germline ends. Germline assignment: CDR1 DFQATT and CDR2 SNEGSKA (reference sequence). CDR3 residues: CSARSRDTVYYEQYF. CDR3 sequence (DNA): TGCAGTGCTAGATCCCGGGACACAGTGTACTACGAGCAGTACTTC.

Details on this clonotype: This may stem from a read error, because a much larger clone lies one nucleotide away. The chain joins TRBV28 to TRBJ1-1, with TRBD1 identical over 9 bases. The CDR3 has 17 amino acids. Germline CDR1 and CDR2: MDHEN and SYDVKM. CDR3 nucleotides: TGTGCCATCAGTCCAGGGGCGGGACAGGGAAAAAGTCCTGAAGCTTTCTTT. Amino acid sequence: CAISPGAGQGKSPEAFF.

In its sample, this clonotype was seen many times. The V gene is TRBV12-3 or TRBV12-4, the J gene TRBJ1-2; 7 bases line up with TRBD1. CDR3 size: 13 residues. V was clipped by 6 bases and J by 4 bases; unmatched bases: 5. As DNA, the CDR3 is TGTGCCAGCAGCCCCGGGACAGCCTATGGCTACACCTTC. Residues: CASSPGTAYGYTF.